These 8 T cell receptor beta chains share one sample of origin, sequenced in a study of neoadjuvant anti-PD-1 for oral cavity cancer. Assay: immunoSEQ multiplex PCR; the TCRdb copy retains only in-frame clones and omits some. The data contain 6,000 to 8,000 clones, around 45% of them singletons. The sample was tumor tissue, taken before nivolumab (anti-PD-1) treatment. The receptors stem from a person aged 35-79 years with oral cavity squamous cell carcinoma.

This clone is judged medium-sized. The chain is built from TRBV7-6 and TRBJ1-2; no reliable D call. In germline, CDR1 is SGHVS, CDR2 FNYEAQ. Trimming cost V 7 bases and J 3 bases, with 15 bases left between them. The CDR3 has 14 amino acids. DNA of the CDR3: TGTGCCAGCACCCGAACGGCAGAAGACTATGGCTACACCTTC. Translation gives CASTRTAEDYGYTF.

Only a few counts were recorded for this clone. V usage is TRBV4-2 and J usage is TRBJ2-1; 7 nucleotides align to TRBD2. With V trimmed by 2 bases and J by 0 bases, 1 base remained unmatched. CDR3 length: 15 residues. CDR1 is LGHNA, CDR2 YNFKEQ, per germline. CDR3 coding DNA: TGTGCCAGCAGCCAACAGCGGGGCTCCTACAATGAGCAGTTCTTC. Its translation: CASSQQRGSYNEQFF.

By share, this clone ranks as medium-sized. This chain joins TRBV7-6 and TRBJ1-5; TRBD1 matches 8 bases. The CDR3 totals 18 residues. V lost 2 bases and J lost 6; bases outside the gene matches: 15. Germline CDR1 and CDR2: SGHVS and FNYEAQ. In DNA, the CDR3 is TGTGCCAGCAGCTTACGAGCAGGGGGCGCAACTGGAGTTCAGCCCCAGCATTTT. Translation: CASSLRAGGATGVQPQHF.

This clone was seen a few times. This rearrangement joins TRBV11-2 to TRBJ2-5; possible D gene TRBD1, 6 bases. This CDR3 has 14 amino acids. V was clipped by 6 bases and J by 5 bases, with 16 bases between them. Germline V CDR1 and CDR2: SGHAT, FQNNGV. The CDR3 region has the DNA TGTGCCAGCAGTACAGGGATATGGAAGGAGACCCAGTACTTC. Translation: CASSTGIWKETQYF.

The chain couples TRBV6-1 to TRBJ1-5; D is ambiguous. CDR1 is MNHNS, CDR2 SASEGT, per germline. The CDR3 contains 13 residues. With 2 bases removed from V and 3 bases from J, the gap between germline ends came to 5 bases. CDR3 nucleotide sequence: TGTGCCAGCAGTGAATTAGTCAATCAGCCCCAGCATTTT. Translating gives CASSELVNQPQHF.

The chain uses TRBV5-4 and TRBJ2-2; D is ambiguous. The germline V and J ends were trimmed by 4 bases and 3 bases, with 7 bases remaining between them. This CDR3 contains 13 residues. CDR1 is SGHNT and CDR2 is YYREEE in the germline V gene (reference sequence). CDR3 in DNA: TGTGCCAGCAGCGGATTCTACACCGGGGAGCTGTTTTTT. This translates into CASSGFYTGELFF.

This clone was counted a few times. Distinct nucleotide sequences in the sample also encode this CDR3. V usage is TRBV6-6 and J usage is TRBJ2-7; 9 nucleotides line up with TRBD1. V gave up 6 bases and J gave up 3 bases; unmatched junction bases: 6. The CDR3 has 14 amino acids. Looked up from germline, CDR1 is MNHNY and CDR2 is SVGAGI (reference sequence). The CDR3 spells CASRMNRGRYEQYF. Written as DNA, the CDR3 is TGTGCCAGCAGGATGAACAGGGGGCGCTACGAGCAGTACTTC.

V usage is TRBV5-4 and J usage is TRBJ1-2; TRBD1 is a possible D gene (5 bases). Germline V gives CDR1 SGHNT, CDR2 YYREEE (reference sequence). Trimming took 2 bases from V and 0 from J, leaving 8 bases between them. This CDR3 has 14 residues. CDR3 amino acids: CASSLGATNYGYTF. CDR3 in DNA: TGTGCCAGCAGCTTAGGGGCGACTAACTATGGCTACACCTTC.